This T cell receptor beta chain was retrieved from a study of T-cell memory formation after mild COVID-19. On this clonotype: No antigen is known for it.

Study-level results: Contracting CD8+ clones were enriched in EMRA, CD4+ mainly in CM and EM. The authors left the SARS-CoV-2 specificity of second-wave clones peaking on day 37 unconfirmed.

This CDR3 comprises 12 residues. Trimming pared 6 bases from V and 3 bases from J, leaving 11 bases between. CDR1 and CDR2 from the germline V gene are DFQATT and SNEGSKA (reference sequence). Constant-segment primers and 5'RACE yielded cDNA libraries for TCR alpha and TCR beta, each carrying sample barcodes and UMIs. A single record per CDR3 protein comes from TCRdb applying MiXCR to the 5' RACE reads. The sample lists a few hundred thousand distinct CDR3 sequences; 20% were seen once. Specimen: PBMCs or a T cell subset sorted from them (not recorded which). The chain combines TRBV20-1 with TRBJ1-2; tentative D call: TRBD1 (5 bases). This receptor was taken from a man aged 18 to 35 who had mild COVID-19 (a few samples of this study predate the infection). Cell type and time point are not known. Here the CDR3 DNA reads TGCAGTGCCCCAGGGCTTGACTATGGCTACACCTTC. Residues: CSAPGLDYGYTF.